This T cell receptor (beta chain) was profiled in a study of CD8 T cells in ankylosing spondylitis. General study findings and limits: In ankylosing spondylitis patients, matched synovial fluid reportedly showed significant enrichment of disease-linked clones. Disease-linked clones were found to be CD8+ and relatively rare in peripheral blood. Prior literature has documented some motif variants in synovial fluid and blood from reactive arthritis.

J gave up 10 bases and V 1 base, and 9 bases lay outside the gene matches. In germline, CDR1 is DFQATT, CDR2 SNEGSKA (reference sequence). The CDR3 totals 15 residues. Making use of molecular barcodes, quantitative 5'-RACE generated TCR beta libraries. Using its own MiXCR run on the 5' RACE reads, TCRdb lists one record per CDR3 protein. The repertoire holds about 210,000 distinct CDR3 sequences, roughly 8% seen once, with 4% to 5.5% in the top ten. Turning to this clonotype: Its cognate antigen is unknown.

The chain has TRBV20-1 and TRBJ2-1, with TRBD2 identical over 11 bases. Sequencing input: blood, either unsorted or a sorted T cell fraction (not recorded which). This TCR came from a female donor with ankylosing spondylitis or in good health (not recorded which). CDR3 bases: TGCAGTGCTAGAGGATTACTAGCGGGAGTGGACGAGCAGTTCTTC. Translation gives CSARGLLAGVDEQFF.